This T cell receptor beta chain derives from a study of T cells in women clearing cervical HPV infection. On the study more broadly: Blood came at first lesion visit for cases, post-clearance for controls.

Note on this clone: The antigen remains unidentified. The read terminates 3 residues ahead of where the CDR3 ends, so the germline J gene completes it.

Regarding the study as a whole: A classifier using richness and V gene abundances reached an AUC of roughly 0.8.

Generated by immunoSEQ multiplex PCR, the TCRdb table keeps only in-frame clones and is missing some. The sample table sets out around 22,000 clones. The CDR3 spans 16 residues. Germline V gene lookup returns CDR1 MGHRA and CDR2 YSYEKL. Trimming removed 4 bases from V and 0 bases from J; junction bases left unmatched: 8. This receptor was identified in a woman between 18 and 70 years old with a cervical HPV16 infection that either progressed to CIN3+ or cleared (not recorded which). The sequenced sample was blood buffy coat. The chain employs TRBV4-1 and TRBJ1-2; 7 nucleotides agree with TRBD1. The chain's CDR3 is CASSRLQGLANYGYTF. The covered CDR3 bases are TGCGCCAGCAGCCGACTACAGGGGTTAGCTAACTATGGC.